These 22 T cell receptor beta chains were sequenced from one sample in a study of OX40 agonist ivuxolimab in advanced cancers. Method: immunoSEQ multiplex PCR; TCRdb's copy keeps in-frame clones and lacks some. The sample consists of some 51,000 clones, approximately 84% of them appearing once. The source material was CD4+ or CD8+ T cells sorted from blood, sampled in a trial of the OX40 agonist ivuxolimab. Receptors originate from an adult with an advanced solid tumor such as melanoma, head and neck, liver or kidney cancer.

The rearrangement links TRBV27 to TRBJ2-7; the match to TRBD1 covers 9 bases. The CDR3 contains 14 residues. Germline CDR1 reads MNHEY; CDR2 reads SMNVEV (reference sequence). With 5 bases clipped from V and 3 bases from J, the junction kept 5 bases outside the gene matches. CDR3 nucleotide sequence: TGTGCCAGCAGTCTAGGGACAGGGAGCTACGAGCAGTACTTC. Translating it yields CASSLGTGSYEQYF.

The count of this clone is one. CDR3 sequence: CASSHGPDSGNTIYF. CDR3 coding DNA: TGTGCCAGTAGTCACGGACCGGACTCTGGAAACACCATATATTTT. The chain couples TRBV19 to TRBJ1-3, with unresolved D. The CDR3 has 15 residues. CDR1 and CDR2 from the germline V gene are LNHDA and SQIVND (reference sequence). The ends were cut back, 5 bases at V and 0 bases at J, with 11 bases in the middle.

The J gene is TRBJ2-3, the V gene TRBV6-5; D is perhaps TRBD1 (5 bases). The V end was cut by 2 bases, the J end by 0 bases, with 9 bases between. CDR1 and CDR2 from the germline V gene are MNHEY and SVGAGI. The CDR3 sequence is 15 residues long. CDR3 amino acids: CASSYGGASTDTQYF. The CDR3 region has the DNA TGTGCCAGCAGTTACGGTGGGGCTAGCACAGATACGCAGTATTTT.

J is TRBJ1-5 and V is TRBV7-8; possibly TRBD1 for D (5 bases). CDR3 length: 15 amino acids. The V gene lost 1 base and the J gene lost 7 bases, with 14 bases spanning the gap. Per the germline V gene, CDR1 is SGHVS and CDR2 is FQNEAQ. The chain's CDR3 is CASSLVQGGRQPQHF. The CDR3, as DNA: TGTGCCAGCAGCTTAGTCCAGGGAGGAAGGCAGCCCCAGCATTTT.

CDR3 sequence (DNA): TGCGCCAGCAGCCAAGATATGTTGAGGGTATATGCTGAAGCTTTCTTT. This sequence encodes CASSQDMLRVYAEAFF. V is TRBV4-3 and J is TRBJ1-1, with no clear D. Germline CDR1 LGHNA, CDR2 YSLEER. Trimming pared 0 bases from V and 6 bases from J, leaving 17 bases between. This CDR3 has 16 residues.

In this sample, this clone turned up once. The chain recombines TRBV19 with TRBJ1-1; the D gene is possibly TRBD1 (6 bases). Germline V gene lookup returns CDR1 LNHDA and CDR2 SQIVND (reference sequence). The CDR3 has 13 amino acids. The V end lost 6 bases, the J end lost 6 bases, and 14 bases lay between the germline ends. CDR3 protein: CASRGTGSPEAFF. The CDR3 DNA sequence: TGTGCCAGTAGAGGAACAGGGTCCCCTGAAGCTTTCTTT.

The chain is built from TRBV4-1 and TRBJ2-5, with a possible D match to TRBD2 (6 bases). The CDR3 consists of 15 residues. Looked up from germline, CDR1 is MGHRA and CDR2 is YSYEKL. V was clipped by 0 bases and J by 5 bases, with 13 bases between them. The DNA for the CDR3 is TGCGCCAGCAGCCAAGACCCCCTTGGGGGGGAGACCCAGTACTTC. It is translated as CASSQDPLGGETQYF.

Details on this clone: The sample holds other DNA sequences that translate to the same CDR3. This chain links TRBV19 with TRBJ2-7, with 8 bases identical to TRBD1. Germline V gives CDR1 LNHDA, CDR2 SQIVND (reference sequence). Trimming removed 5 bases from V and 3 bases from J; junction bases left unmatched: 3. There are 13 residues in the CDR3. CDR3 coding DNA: TGTGCCAGTAGTCTCGGACAGGGCTACGAGCAGTACTTC. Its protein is CASSLGQGYEQYF. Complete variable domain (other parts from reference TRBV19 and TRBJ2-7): DGGITQSPKYLFRKEGQNVTLSCEQNLNHDAMYWYRQDPGQGLRLIYYSQIVNDFQKGDIAEGYSVSREKKESFPLTVTSAQKNPTAFYLCASSLGQGYEQYFGPGTRLTVT.

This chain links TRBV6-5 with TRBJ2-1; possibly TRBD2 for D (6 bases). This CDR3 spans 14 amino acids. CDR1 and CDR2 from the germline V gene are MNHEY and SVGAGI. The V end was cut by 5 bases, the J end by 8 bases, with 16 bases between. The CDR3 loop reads CASSPGTFVYEQFF. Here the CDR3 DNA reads TGTGCCAGCAGTCCCGGGACTTTCGTCTATGAGCAGTTCTTC.

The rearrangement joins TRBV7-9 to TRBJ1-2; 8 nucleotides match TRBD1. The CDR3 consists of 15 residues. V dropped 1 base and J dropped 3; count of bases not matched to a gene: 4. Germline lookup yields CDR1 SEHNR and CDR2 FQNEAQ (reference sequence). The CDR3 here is CASSLGAGGDYGYTF. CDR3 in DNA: TGTGCCAGCAGCTTAGGGGCAGGGGGCGACTATGGCTACACCTTC. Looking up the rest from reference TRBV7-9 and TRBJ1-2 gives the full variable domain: DTGVSQNPRHKITKRGQNVTFRCDPISEHNRLYWYRQTLGQGPEFLTYFQNEAQLEKSRLLSDRFSAERPKGSFSTLEIQRTEQGDSAMYLCASSLGAGGDYGYTFGSGTRLTVV.

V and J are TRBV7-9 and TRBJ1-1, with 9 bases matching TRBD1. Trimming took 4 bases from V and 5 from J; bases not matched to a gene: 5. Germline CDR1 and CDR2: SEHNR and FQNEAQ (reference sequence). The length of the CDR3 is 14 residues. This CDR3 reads CASSWDREVTEAFF. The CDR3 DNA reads TGTGCCAGCAGCTGGGACAGGGAAGTTACTGAAGCTTTCTTT.

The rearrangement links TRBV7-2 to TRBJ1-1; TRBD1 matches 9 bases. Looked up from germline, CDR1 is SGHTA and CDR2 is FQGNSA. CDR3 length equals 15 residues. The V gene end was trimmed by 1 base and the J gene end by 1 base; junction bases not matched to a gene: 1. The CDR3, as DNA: TGTGCCAGCAGCTTAGGGACAGGGGAGAACACTGAAGCTTTCTTT. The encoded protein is CASSLGTGENTEAFF. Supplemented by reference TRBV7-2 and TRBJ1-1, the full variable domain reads GAGVSQSPSNKVTEKGKDVELRCDPISGHTALYWYRQSLGQGLEFLIYFQGNSAPDKSGLPSDRFSAERTGGSVSTLTIQRTQQEDSAVYLCASSLGTGENTEAFFGQGTRLTVV.

The CDR3 nucleotides are TGTGCCAGCAGCAAAGGGACTAGCGGTAAAGAGACCCAGTACTTC. Protein sequence: CASSKGTSGKETQYF. The chain has TRBV21-1 and TRBJ2-5; no DNA check was done on the table's D call, TRBD2. TRBV21-1 represents a pseudogene. The CDR3 spans 15 residues.

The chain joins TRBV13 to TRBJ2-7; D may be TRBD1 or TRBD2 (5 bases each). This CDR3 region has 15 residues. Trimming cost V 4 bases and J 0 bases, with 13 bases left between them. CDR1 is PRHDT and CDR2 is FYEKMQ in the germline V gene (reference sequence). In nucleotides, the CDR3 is TGTGCCAGCAGCTCGACGGGGCTCGGCTCCTACGAGCAGTACTTC. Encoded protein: CASSSTGLGSYEQYF.

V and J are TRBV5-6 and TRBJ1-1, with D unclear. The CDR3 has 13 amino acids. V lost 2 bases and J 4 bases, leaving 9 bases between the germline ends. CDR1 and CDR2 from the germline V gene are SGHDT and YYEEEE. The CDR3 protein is CASSFQEGTEAFF. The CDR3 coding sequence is TGTGCCAGCAGCTTTCAAGAGGGCACTGAAGCTTTCTTT.

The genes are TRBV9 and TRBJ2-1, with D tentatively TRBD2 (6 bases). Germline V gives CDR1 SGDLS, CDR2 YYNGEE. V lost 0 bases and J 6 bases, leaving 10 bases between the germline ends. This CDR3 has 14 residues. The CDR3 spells CASSVAVGGNEQFF. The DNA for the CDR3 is TGTGCCAGCAGCGTAGCGGTGGGGGGCAATGAGCAGTTCTTC.

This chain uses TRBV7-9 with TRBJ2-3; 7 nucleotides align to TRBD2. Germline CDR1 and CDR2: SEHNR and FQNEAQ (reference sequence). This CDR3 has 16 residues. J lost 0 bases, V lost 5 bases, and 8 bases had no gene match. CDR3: CASSGGWGGSTDTQYF. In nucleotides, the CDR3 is TGTGCCAGCAGCGGAGGTTGGGGGGGAAGCACAGATACGCAGTATTTT.

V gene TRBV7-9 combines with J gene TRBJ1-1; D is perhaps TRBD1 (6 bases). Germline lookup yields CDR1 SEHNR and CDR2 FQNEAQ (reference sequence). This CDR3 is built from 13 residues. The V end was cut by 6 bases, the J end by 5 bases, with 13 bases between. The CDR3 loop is CASSSQGGTEAFF. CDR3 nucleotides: TGTGCCAGCAGTTCACAGGGCGGAACTGAAGCTTTCTTT. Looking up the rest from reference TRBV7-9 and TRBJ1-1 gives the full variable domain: DTGVSQNPRHKITKRGQNVTFRCDPISEHNRLYWYRQTLGQGPEFLTYFQNEAQLEKSRLLSDRFSAERPKGSFSTLEIQRTEQGDSAMYLCASSSQGGTEAFFGQGTRLTVV.

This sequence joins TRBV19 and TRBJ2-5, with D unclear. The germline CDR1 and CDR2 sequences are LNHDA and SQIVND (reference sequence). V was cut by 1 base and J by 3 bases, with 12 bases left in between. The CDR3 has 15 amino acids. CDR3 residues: CASSIVVAFKETQYF. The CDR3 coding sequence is TGTGCCAGTAGTATAGTTGTGGCTTTTAAAGAGACCCAGTACTTC.

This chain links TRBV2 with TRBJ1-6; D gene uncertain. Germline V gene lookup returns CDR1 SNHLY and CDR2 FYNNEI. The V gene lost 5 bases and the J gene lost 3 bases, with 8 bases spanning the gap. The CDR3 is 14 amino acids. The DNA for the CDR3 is TGTGCCAGCAGTAGACCGGGCTATAATTCACCCCTCCACTTT. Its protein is CASSRPGYNSPLHF.

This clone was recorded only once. The CDR3 region has the DNA TGTGCCAGCTCAGGGACAGACTCCTACAATGAGCAGTTCTTC. Translated: CASSGTDSYNEQFF. The V gene is TRBV2, the J gene TRBJ2-1; TRBD1 matches at 7 bases. Trimming took 8 bases from V and 0 from J; bases not matched to a gene: 4. There are 14 residues in the CDR3. Germline lookup yields CDR1 SNHLY and CDR2 FYNNEI.

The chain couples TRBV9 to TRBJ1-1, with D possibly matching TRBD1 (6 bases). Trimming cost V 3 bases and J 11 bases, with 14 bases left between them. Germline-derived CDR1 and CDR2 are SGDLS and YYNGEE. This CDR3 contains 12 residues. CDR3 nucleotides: TGTGCCAGCAGCGCTTCACCAGGGGAGGCTTTCTTT. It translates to CASSASPGEAFF.